This T cell receptor beta chain was recovered during a study of vaccination effects on CD4 cells after COVID-19. Study-wide results and caveats: Clones from infection and from vaccination both contracted markedly late after vaccination.

Under the ViraFEST assay, PBMC were stimulated with viral peptide pools so that antigen-specific CD4+ T cells expanded. Sequencing was performed afterwards. At the end of about 10 days of culture, CD4+ T cells were isolated. Participants completed two doses of the BNT162b2 or mRNA-1273 vaccine. None of the vaccinated had previously contracted SARS-CoV-2, and their nucleocapsid antibodies tested negative. A few million PBMC were placed in each well, which was supplemented with roughly 9.1 IU/ml IL-2 and approximately 10 ug/ml peptides. Clones were sequenced by immunoSEQ multiplex PCR, and TCRdb holds only the in-frame ones, with some missing. The sample contains about 61,000 clones, 60% to 75% of which appear only once. A word on this clone: Its antigen is as yet unknown.

The receptor was isolated from a human donor who received a COVID-19 vaccine. This sample comprised CD4+ T cells from PBMCs cultured with HCoV-229E spike peptides, obtained after COVID-19 vaccination.

The CDR3 sequence is CASSLTGFTEQYV. CDR3 DNA: TGCGCCAGCAGCTTGACAGGGTTTACCGAGCAGTACGTC. V gene TRBV5-1 combines with J gene TRBJ2-7, with a possible D match to TRBD1 (6 bases). Trimming shortened V by 1 base and J by 6 bases, and 11 bases separated the two germline ends. CDR1 is SGHRS, CDR2 YFSETQ, per germline. The CDR3 consists of 13 residues.